The 20 T cell receptor beta chains below come from one sample, sequenced in a study of blood T cell repertoires in COVID-19. Some clones are missing from TCRdb's copy, which holds only in-frame ones; the method was immunoSEQ multiplex PCR. Among roughly 230,000 clones listed, 70% to 90% were seen once. The specimen was PBMCs or T cells enriched from blood (not recorded which). The receptors were gathered from a woman aged 50 to 60 who had been exposed to COVID-19.

V gene TRBV10-1 combines with J gene TRBJ2-2, with D possibly matching TRBD2 (5 bases). CDR3 size: 13 residues. Deletions cut 5 bases from V and 6 bases from J, with 10 bases between. CDR1 and CDR2 from the germline V gene are WNHNN and SYGVQD (reference sequence). CDR3: CASSWRNPGELFF. The DNA for the CDR3 is TGCGCCAGCAGTTGGAGGAATCCCGGGGAGCTGTTTTTT.

This clone was observed a handful of times. V and J are TRBV5-1 and TRBJ1-5; perhaps TRBD1 as D (5 bases). CDR3 length equals 15 residues. Germline lookup yields CDR1 SGHRS and CDR2 YFSETQ. Trimming pared 4 bases from V and 5 bases from J, leaving 16 bases between. The CDR3: CASSPDGGIHQPQHF. The CDR3 coding sequence is TGCGCCAGCAGCCCCGATGGGGGGATTCATCAGCCCCAGCATTTT.

The chain employs TRBV7-9 and TRBJ2-1; tentatively, D is TRBD2 (6 bases). CDR1 is SEHNR and CDR2 is FQNEAQ in the germline V gene (reference sequence). The CDR3 consists of 12 residues. V lost 7 bases to trimming and J lost 10 bases, with 14 bases between them. CDR3 amino acids: CASTTGEGEQFF. CDR3 in DNA: TGTGCCAGCACTACGGGAGAGGGGGAGCAGTTCTTC.

V usage is TRBV27 and J usage is TRBJ1-5; D is perhaps TRBD1 (5 bases). Trimming took 10 bases from V and 3 from J, leaving 16 bases between them. Germline V CDR1 and CDR2: MNHEY, SMNVEV (reference sequence). The CDR3 is made up of 14 amino acids. The CDR3: CANREGRFNQPQHF. CDR3 DNA sequence: TGTGCCAATCGGGAGGGGCGTTTCAATCAGCCCCAGCATTTT.

This clone was observed many times. The chain links TRBV4-2 to TRBJ2-1; D is unresolved. The CDR3 sequence is 16 residues long. Per germline, CDR1 LGHNA and CDR2 YNFKEQ. With 4 bases removed from V and 9 bases from J, the gap between germline ends came to 22 bases. For the CDR3, the DNA is TGTGCCAGCAGCCCTACTACACCCGAGGCACCCATTGAGCAGTTCTTC. It codes for CASSPTTPEAPIEQFF.

This sequence joins TRBV5-1 and TRBJ1-2, with 10 bases aligning to TRBD1. Trimming at V came to 1 base and at J to 7 bases, leaving 7 bases not matched to a gene. CDR1 and CDR2 (germline): SGHRS, YFSETQ. CDR3 length: 15 residues. The CDR3 loop is CASSLRTGGGSGYTF. The CDR3 DNA reads TGCGCCAGCAGCTTGAGGACAGGGGGAGGTAGTGGCTACACCTTC.

As DNA, the CDR3 is TGTGCCAGCTCAAATCGACATGACTCTGGAAACACCATATATTTT. Translation gives CASSNRHDSGNTIYF. The gene calls are TRBV18 and TRBJ1-3; unclear D gene. Germline V gene lookup returns CDR1 KGHSH and CDR2 LQKENI. V gave up 5 bases and J gave up 0 bases, with 11 bases separating them. CDR3 length equals 15 residues.

This clone was observed once. CDR3 nucleotides: TGTGCCAGCAGTTCACAGGGGGCACCTGGGGCCAACGTCCTGACTTTC. Encoded protein: CASSSQGAPGANVLTF. The V gene is TRBV6-5, the J gene TRBJ2-6; TRBD1 aligns across 9 bases. The CDR3 consists of 16 residues. V was clipped by 4 bases and J by 2 bases; unmatched bases: 3. Germline CDR1 MNHEY, CDR2 SVGAGI.

This sequence joins TRBV12-3 or TRBV12-4 and TRBJ2-3, with 8 bases matching TRBD2. The J segment lost 4 bases and the V segment lost 6 bases, leaving 3 bases of the junction unmatched. CDR3 length: 13 amino acids. CDR3 in amino acids: CASSLLAADTQYF. The CDR3 bases are TGTGCCAGCAGCCTACTAGCGGCAGATACGCAGTATTTT.

V is TRBV6-6 and J is TRBJ1-1; maybe TRBD1 (5 bases). The germline CDR1 and CDR2 sequences are MNHNY and SVGAGI (reference sequence). This CDR3 comprises 16 residues. With 0 bases removed from V and 4 bases from J, the gap between germline ends came to 15 bases. CDR3 loop: CASSYSTGGRGTEAFF. Written as DNA, the CDR3 is TGTGCCAGCAGTTACTCGACGGGGGGAAGAGGCACTGAAGCTTTCTTT.

The chain recombines TRBV7-2 with TRBJ2-2; D unresolved. The CDR3 totals 15 residues. V was pared by 5 bases and J by 7 bases, with 17 bases between. Germline-derived CDR1 and CDR2 are SGHTA and FQGNSA. The CDR3 bases are TGTGCCAGCAGCCCAAGAGGAGCGAATGGCGGGGAGCTGTTTTTT. Its translation is CASSPRGANGGELFF. Filled out from reference TRBV7-2 and TRBJ2-2, the complete variable domain reads GAGVSQSPSNKVTEKGKDVELRCDPISGHTALYWYRQSLGQGLEFLIYFQGNSAPDKSGLPSDRFSAERTGGSVSTLTIQRTQQEDSAVYLCASSPRGANGGELFFGEGSRLTVL.

The genes are TRBV19 and TRBJ1-5; 8 bases align to TRBD1. V dropped 6 bases and J dropped 7; count of bases not matched to a gene: 14. Germline V lookup: CDR1 LNHDA, CDR2 SQIVND (reference sequence). The CDR3 loop spans 16 amino acids. CDR3 sequence reads: CASSLKQGAWKQPQHF. The CDR3, as DNA: TGTGCCAGTAGCCTAAAGCAGGGGGCTTGGAAACAGCCCCAGCATTTT.

The J gene is TRBJ1-1, the V gene TRBV5-4; D is perhaps TRBD1 (6 bases). The CDR3 is 13 amino acids. Trimming took off 4 bases at V and 4 bases at J, with 11 bases between the two ends. CDR1 SGHNT and CDR2 YYREEE come from the germline V gene (reference sequence). CDR3 in DNA: TGTGCCAGCAGCGTCCGGACAGCCACTGAAGCTTTCTTT. This sequence encodes CASSVRTATEAFF. The full variable domain, completed using reference TRBV5-4 and TRBJ1-1, is ETGVTQSPTHLIKTRGQQVTLRCSSQSGHNTVSWYQQALGQGPQFIFQYYREEENGRGNFPPRFSGLQFPNYSSELNVNALELDDSALYLCASSVRTATEAFFGQGTRLTVV.

The chain employs TRBV19 and TRBJ1-2, with a tentative D call TRBD1 (6 bases). Deletions cut 6 bases from V and 0 bases from J, with 14 bases between. Per the germline V gene, CDR1 is LNHDA and CDR2 is SQIVND (reference sequence). The CDR3 extends over 15 amino acids. The CDR3 loop is CASRLGDTSNYGYTF. The CDR3 region has the DNA TGTGCCAGTAGACTCGGGGACACTTCTAACTATGGCTACACCTTC.

A remark on this clone: This sample includes further DNA sequences coding for the same CDR3. The rearrangement links TRBV28 to TRBJ1-2, with D maybe TRBD1 (6 bases). CDR1 and CDR2 from the germline V gene are MDHEN and SYDVKM. This CDR3 is built from 11 residues. V was cut by 5 bases and J by 8 bases, with 9 bases left in between. CDR3 sequence reads: CASSPDRGYTF. CDR3 in DNA: TGTGCCAGCAGTCCTGACAGGGGCTACACCTTC.

V and J are TRBV5-8 and TRBJ1-4, with TRBD1 matching over 9 bases. Per the germline V gene, CDR1 is SGHTS and CDR2 is YDEGEE. The CDR3 length is 13 residues. Unmatched junction bases numbered 5, after V lost 6 bases and J lost 8 bases. CDR3 residues: CASNTGGSEKLFF. In nucleotides, the CDR3 is TGTGCCAGCAACACAGGGGGCAGCGAAAAACTGTTTTTT.

V and J are TRBV13 and TRBJ1-1; 9 bases match TRBD1. Germline CDR1 and CDR2: PRHDT and FYEKMQ (reference sequence). This CDR3 is 15 amino acids long. The V and J ends lost 4 bases and 3 bases, in that order; junction bases with no gene match: 6. CDR3 nucleotide sequence: TGTGCCAGCAGCTCACGGCGGGACAGGGACACTGAAGCTTTCTTT. Protein product: CASSSRRDRDTEAFF. Together with reference TRBV13 and TRBJ1-1, the CDR3 gives the full variable domain: AAGVIQSPRHLIKEKRETATLKCYPIPRHDTVYWYQQGPGQDPQFLISFYEKMQSDKGSIPDRFSAQQFSDYHSELNMSSLELGDSALYFCASSSRRDRDTEAFFGQGTRLTVV.

V gene TRBV18 combines with J gene TRBJ1-6; no firm D call. There are 17 residues in the CDR3. Germline values: CDR1 KGHSH, CDR2 LQKENI. The V gene lost 3 bases and the J gene lost 7 bases, with 19 bases spanning the gap. The CDR3 loop reads CASSPLEGVEPNSPLHF. The CDR3 DNA is TGTGCCAGCTCACCTTTAGAGGGCGTCGAACCCAATTCACCCCTCCACTTT.

This chain connects TRBV19 to TRBJ2-7; the D gene is possibly TRBD2 (5 bases). Germline assignment: CDR1 LNHDA and CDR2 SQIVND (reference sequence). Trimming took 5 bases from V and 2 from J, leaving 10 bases between them. This CDR3 is built from 13 residues. CDR3 bases: TGTGCCAGTAGTCCCGGGAAGACCTACGAGCAGTACTTC. It codes for CASSPGKTYEQYF.

This clone has just a few counts. The chain combines TRBV18 with TRBJ1-4, with D maybe TRBD1 (5 bases). The CDR3 spans 17 residues. Between the trimmed V and J ends, which lost 2 bases and 0 bases, there was a span of 13 bases. Germline values: CDR1 KGHSH, CDR2 LQKENI. The CDR3 DNA reads as TGTGCCAGCTCACCAGTCTCCCAGGGTGCAACTAATGAAAAACTGTTTTTT. It is translated as CASSPVSQGATNEKLFF.